Following are 10 T cell receptor beta chains from one sample sequenced in a study of T cells after yellow fever vaccination. TCRdb reanalysed the 5' RACE reads using MiXCR and keeps one entry per CDR3 protein. Seen here are 60,000 to 85,000 distinct CDR3 sequences, about 6.6% observed once, and the top ten hold about 33%. Sequences were derived from CD8+ T cells sorted from PBMCs, sampled more than 4 days after the first yellow fever vaccination. Source of these receptors: a man between 18 and 35 years old who received the YFV17D yellow fever vaccine.

This clonotype was detected ten times or more. The gene calls are TRBV4-1 and TRBJ2-7; 9 nucleotides align to TRBD1. Per germline, CDR1 MGHRA and CDR2 YSYEKL. The CDR3 covers 16 residues. The junction had 6 bases not matched to a gene; V was cut back by 0 bases and J by 3 bases. This chain's CDR3 is CASSQDPRTGDYEQYF. DNA for the CDR3: TGCGCCAGCAGCCAAGACCCCCGGACAGGGGACTACGAGCAGTACTTC.

In its sample, this clonotype was seen many times. V and J are TRBV4-3 and TRBJ2-2; D is ambiguous. Looked up from germline, CDR1 is LGHNA and CDR2 is YSLEER. This CDR3 is built from 12 residues. V lost 4 bases and J lost 7, with 7 bases in between. The CDR3 sequence is CASSRAYGELFF. The CDR3 nucleotides read TGCGCCAGCAGCCGGGCATACGGGGAGCTGTTTTTT.

This clonotype was seen at least ten times. The chain uses TRBV4-1 and TRBJ1-6, with 8 bases that match TRBD1. CDR1 is MGHRA and CDR2 is YSYEKL in the germline V gene. With 1 base clipped from V and 8 bases from J, the junction kept 7 bases outside the gene matches. CDR3 length equals 16 residues. CDR3 sequence (DNA): TGCGCCAGCAGCCAAGCGCTGGGACAGGAGTATTCACCCCTCCACTTT. It is translated as CASSQALGQEYSPLHF.

This clonotype was observed at least ten times. V usage is TRBV28 and J usage is TRBJ2-2; 7 bases match TRBD1. The CDR3 loop spans 15 amino acids. From germline, CDR1 is MDHEN and CDR2 SYDVKM. The J segment lost 4 bases and the V segment lost 5 bases, leaving 7 bases of the junction unmatched. This chain's CDR3 is CASSPVAGGTGELFF. The CDR3, as DNA: TGTGCCAGCAGTCCCGTCGCAGGGGGCACCGGGGAGCTGTTTTTT.

The V and J genes are TRBV7-9 and TRBJ1-1; weak D call: TRBD1 (5 bases). Germline CDR1 is SEHNR and CDR2 is FQNEAQ (reference sequence). V was clipped by 2 bases and J by 3 bases, with 10 bases between them. The CDR3 runs 14 residues. Here the CDR3 reads CASSLLLQDTEAFF. CDR3 coding DNA: TGTGCCAGCAGCTTATTGTTACAGGACACTGAAGCTTTCTTT.

This clonotype was found a few times. The chain couples TRBV29-1 to TRBJ2-1, with D tentatively TRBD1 (6 bases). The CDR3 covers 11 residues. Germline lookup yields CDR1 SQVTM and CDR2 ANQGSEA. Trimming shortened V by 7 bases and J by 10 bases, and 14 bases separated the two germline ends. The CDR3 nucleotides are TGCAGCGGCCGTGGGGGCCGGGAGCAGTTCTTC. It encodes CSGRGGREQFF.

This chain joins TRBV5-1 and TRBJ2-7; possibly TRBD1 for D (5 bases). This CDR3 has 15 amino acids. Deletions cut 2 bases from V and 0 bases from J, with 12 bases between. Looked up from germline, CDR1 is SGHRS and CDR2 is YFSETQ. The CDR3 DNA sequence: TGCGCCAGCAGCTTAGATCCGACAGACTCCTACGAGCAGTACGTC. Amino acid sequence: CASSLDPTDSYEQYV.

In its sample, this clonotype was seen many times. The rearrangement joins TRBV4-1 to TRBJ2-7; D may be TRBD1 or TRBD2 (6 bases each). CDR3 length: 15 amino acids. The V and J ends lost 4 bases and 5 bases respectively, with 18 bases between them. Germline loops: CDR1 MGHRA, CDR2 YSYEKL. CDR3: CASSREPGARDEQYF. DNA of the CDR3: TGCGCCAGCAGCCGGGAGCCGGGGGCTAGGGACGAGCAGTACTTC.

This clonotype was observed many times. The V call is TRBV4-1, the J call TRBJ2-6; the D is unclear. The CDR3 sequence is 21 residues long. From germline, CDR1 is MGHRA and CDR2 YSYEKL. V lost 0 bases and J 0 bases, leaving 21 bases between the germline ends. The CDR3 DNA is TGCGCCAGCAGCCAAGAGAACACTGTGCGAACCCCCTCCTCTGGGGCCAACGTCCTGACTTTC. This encodes CASSQENTVRTPSSGANVLTF.

This clonotype showed up many times. This chain joins TRBV7-8 and TRBJ2-1, with 9 bases lining up with TRBD1. V was clipped by 3 bases and J by 2 bases; unmatched bases: 2. Germline values: CDR1 SGHVS, CDR2 FQNEAQ. The CDR3 runs to 15 residues. The CDR3 spells CASSFDRGAYNEQFF. The CDR3 DNA is TGTGCCAGCAGCTTCGACAGGGGGGCCTACAATGAGCAGTTCTTC. The complete variable domain, with remaining parts taken from reference TRBV7-8 and TRBJ2-1, reads GAGVSQSPRYKVAKRGQDVALRCDPISGHVSLFWYQQALGQGPEFLTYFQNEAQLDKSGLPSDRFFAERPEGSVSTLKIQRTQQEDSAVYLCASSFDRGAYNEQFFGPGTRLTVL.